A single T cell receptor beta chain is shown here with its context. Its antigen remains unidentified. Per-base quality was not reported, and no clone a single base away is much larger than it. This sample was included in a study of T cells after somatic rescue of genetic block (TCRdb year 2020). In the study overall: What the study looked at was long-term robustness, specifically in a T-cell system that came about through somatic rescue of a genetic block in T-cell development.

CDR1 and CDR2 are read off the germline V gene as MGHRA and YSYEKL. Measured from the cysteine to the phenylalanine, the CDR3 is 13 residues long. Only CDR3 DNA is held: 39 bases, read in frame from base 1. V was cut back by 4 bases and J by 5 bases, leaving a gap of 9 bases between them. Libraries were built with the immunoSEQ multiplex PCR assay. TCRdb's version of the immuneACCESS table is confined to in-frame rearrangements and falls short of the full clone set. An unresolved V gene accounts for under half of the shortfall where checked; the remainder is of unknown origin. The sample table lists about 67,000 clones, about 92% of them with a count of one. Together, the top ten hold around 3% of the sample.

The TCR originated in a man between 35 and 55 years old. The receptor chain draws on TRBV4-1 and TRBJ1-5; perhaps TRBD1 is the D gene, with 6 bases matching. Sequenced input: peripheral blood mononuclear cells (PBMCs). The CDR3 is CASSLQGDQPQHF. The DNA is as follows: TGCGCCAGCAGCCTACAGGGTGATCAGCCCCAGCATTTT.